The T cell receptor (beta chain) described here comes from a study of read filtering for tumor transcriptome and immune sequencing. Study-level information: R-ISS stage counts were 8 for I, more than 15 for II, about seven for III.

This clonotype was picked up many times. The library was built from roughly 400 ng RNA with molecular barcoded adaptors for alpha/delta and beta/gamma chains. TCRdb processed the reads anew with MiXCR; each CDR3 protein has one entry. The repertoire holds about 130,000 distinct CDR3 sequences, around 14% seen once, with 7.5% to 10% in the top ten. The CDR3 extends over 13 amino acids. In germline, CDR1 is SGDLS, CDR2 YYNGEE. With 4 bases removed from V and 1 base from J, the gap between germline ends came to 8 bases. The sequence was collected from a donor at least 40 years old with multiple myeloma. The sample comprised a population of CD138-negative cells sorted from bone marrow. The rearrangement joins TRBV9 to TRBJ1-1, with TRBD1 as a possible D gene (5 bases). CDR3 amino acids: CASSPRGNTEAFF. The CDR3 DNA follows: TGTGCCAGCAGCCCGAGGGGGAACACTGAAGCTTTCTTT.